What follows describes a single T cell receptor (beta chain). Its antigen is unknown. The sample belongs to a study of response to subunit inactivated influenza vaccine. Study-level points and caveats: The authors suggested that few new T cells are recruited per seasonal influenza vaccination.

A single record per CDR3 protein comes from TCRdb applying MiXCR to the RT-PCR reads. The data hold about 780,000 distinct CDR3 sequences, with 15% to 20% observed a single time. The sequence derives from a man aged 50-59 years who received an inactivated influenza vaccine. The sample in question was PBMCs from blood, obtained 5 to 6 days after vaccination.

CDR3 nucleotides: TGTGCCAGCAGGTCGGGCACCCGGAACACTGAAGCTTTCTTT. It specifies CASRSGTRNTEAFF. The chain has TRBV6-1 and TRBJ1-1; unclear D gene. The CDR3 spans 14 residues. V lost 6 bases and J 1 base, leaving 12 bases between the germline ends. Per germline, CDR1 MNHNS and CDR2 SASEGT.